Listed below are T cell receptor beta chains from one sample, sequenced in a study of cytomegalovirus exposure and HLA in healthy donors. The table came from immunoSEQ multiplex PCR; TCRdb's copy has only in-frame clones and leaves some out. The repertoire includes 150,000 or so clones, 65% to 80% of them detected once, and around 3.6% sits in the top ten. Sample: PBMCs. Every receptor here comes from a male donor in good health and CMV-seronegative. Both conserved end residues are part of each CDR3. Each record gives: J gene, V gene, D gene, clone size, CDR3 DNA, CDR3 protein. The D gene is left open where the match is weak. Clone sizes are given selectively: once, few, many, or a class where the clone is expanded.

J: TRBJ2-1; V: TRBV7-2; D: NA; size: NA; DNA: TGTGCCAGCAGTAGGGGACTCCATGACAATGAGCAGTTCTTC; CDR3: CASSRGLHDNEQFF
J: TRBJ1-5; V: TRBV7-2; D: NA; size: once; DNA: TGTGCCAGCAGCTTAGGACAAGGGGGATTGGGGAATCAGCCCCAGCATTTT; CDR3: CASSLGQGGLGNQPQHF
J: TRBJ1-4; V: TRBV4-2; D: NA; size: NA; DNA: TGTGCCAGCAGCCCCCGGGGAGGGGCCCTTAATGAAAAACTGTTTTTT; CDR3: CASSPRGGALNEKLFF
J: TRBJ1-1; V: TRBV7-3; D: NA; size: NA; DNA: TGTGCCAGCAGCTCCAACAGGGCCAAGAACACTGAAGCTTTCTTT; CDR3: CASSSNRAKNTEAFF
J: TRBJ2-2; V: TRBV7-2; D: NA; size: NA; DNA: TGTGCCAGCAGCTCCCGGTCTTACACCGGGGAGCTGTTTTTT; CDR3: CASSSRSYTGELFF
J: TRBJ1-2; V: TRBV6-4; D: TRBD1; size: NA; DNA: TGTGCCAGCAGTGACTCCAGGACAGGGGGTAACTATGGCTACACCTTC; CDR3: CASSDSRTGGNYGYTF
J: TRBJ2-5; V: TRBV9; D: TRBD2; size: few; DNA: TGTGCCAGCAGCGGGGGGGGGACGGCCTCCTTTCAGTACTTC; CDR3: CASSGGGTASFQYF
J: TRBJ2-2; V: TRBV5-5; D: NA; size: NA; DNA: TGTGCCAGCAGCTTGGACAGAAGCGGCCCATTAGCCGGGGAGCTGTTTTTT; CDR3: CASSLDRSGPLAGELFF
J: TRBJ2-1; V: TRBV6-1; D: TRBD2; size: NA; DNA: TGTGCCAGCAGTGAATGGGAGACTAGCGGGACCTTTCGGTTCTTC; CDR3: CASSEWETSGTFRFF
J: TRBJ2-1; V: TRBV11-2; D: TRBD2; size: NA; DNA: TGTGCCAGCAGACCCGGGACTAGTAACTACAATGAGCAGTTCTTC; CDR3: CASRPGTSNYNEQFF
J: TRBJ2-7; V: TRBV4-1; D: TRBD2; size: NA; DNA: TGCGCCAGCAGCCAAGAAAGCGTGGGAGGGAAGTACGAGCAGTACTTC; CDR3: CASSQESVGGKYEQYF
J: TRBJ1-5; V: TRBV9; D: NA; size: NA; DNA: TGTGCCAGCAGCGCCGCAGGCACCCTAAATCAGCCCCAGCATTTT; CDR3: CASSAAGTLNQPQHF
J: TRBJ2-7; V: TRBV2; D: NA; size: NA; DNA: TGTGCCAGCAGTGATGGAGTGGCAGGGAGGCCCTACGAGCAGTACTTC; CDR3: CASSDGVAGRPYEQYF
J: TRBJ2-1; V: TRBV4-1; D: NA; size: NA; DNA: TGCGCCAGCAGCCAGATAGCGAGGAGGCAGGTTGAGCAGTTCTTC; CDR3: CASSQIARRQVEQFF
J: TRBJ2-7; V: TRBV7-2; D: TRBD1; size: NA; DNA: TGTGCCAGCAGCACCTGGACAGGGGGCTACGAGCAGTACTTC; CDR3: CASSTWTGGYEQYF
J: TRBJ2-7; V: TRBV6-1; D: NA; size: NA; DNA: TGTGCCAGCAGTGGGCTTGGTAGTCAGCAGGGCCAGTACTTC; CDR3: CASSGLGSQQGQYF
J: TRBJ2-1; V: TRBV18; D: TRBD2; size: NA; DNA: TGTGCCAGCTCATCCCGCGGACTAGCGGGATCTTACAATGAGCAGTTCTTC; CDR3: CASSSRGLAGSYNEQFF
J: TRBJ1-5; V: TRBV7-8; D: NA; size: NA; DNA: TGTGCCAGCAGTTACACCGCCTTTGGGGGCGCCGAGCAGCCCCAGCATTTT; CDR3: CASSYTAFGGAEQPQHF
J: TRBJ2-5; V: TRBV28; D: TRBD1; size: once; DNA: TGTGCCAGCGCCTCGGGACAGCAAGAGACCCAGTACTTC; CDR3: CASASGQQETQYF
J: TRBJ2-7; V: TRBV5-6; D: TRBD1; size: NA; DNA: TGTGCCAGCAGCCTTCAGGGGGCGCTTTCCTACGAGCAGTACTTC; CDR3: CASSLQGALSYEQYF